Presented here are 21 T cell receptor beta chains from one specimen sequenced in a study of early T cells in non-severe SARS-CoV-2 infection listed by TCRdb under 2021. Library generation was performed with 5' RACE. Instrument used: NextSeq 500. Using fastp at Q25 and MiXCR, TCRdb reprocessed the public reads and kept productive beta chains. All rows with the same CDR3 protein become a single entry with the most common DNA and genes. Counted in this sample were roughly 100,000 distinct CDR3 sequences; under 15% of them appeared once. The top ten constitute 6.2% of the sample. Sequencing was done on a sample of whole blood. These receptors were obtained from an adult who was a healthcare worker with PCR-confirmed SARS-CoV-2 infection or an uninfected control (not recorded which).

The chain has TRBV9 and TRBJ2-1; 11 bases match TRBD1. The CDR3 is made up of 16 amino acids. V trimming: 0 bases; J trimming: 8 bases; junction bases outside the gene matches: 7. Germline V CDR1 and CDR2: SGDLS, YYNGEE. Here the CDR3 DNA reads TGTGCCAGCAGCGTAGGTGGGGGACAGGGGGACTATGAGCAGTTCTTC. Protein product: CASSVGGGQGDYEQFF.

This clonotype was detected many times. The CDR3 sequence: CSVESGIGETQYF. The CDR3 DNA follows: TGCAGCGTTGAGTCAGGGATCGGAGAGACCCAGTACTTC. The chain combines TRBV29-1 with TRBJ2-5; possible D gene TRBD1, 5 bases. The CDR3 has 13 residues. CDR1 SQVTM and CDR2 ANQGSEA come from the germline V gene. The V end was cut by 3 bases, the J end by 4 bases, with 12 bases between.

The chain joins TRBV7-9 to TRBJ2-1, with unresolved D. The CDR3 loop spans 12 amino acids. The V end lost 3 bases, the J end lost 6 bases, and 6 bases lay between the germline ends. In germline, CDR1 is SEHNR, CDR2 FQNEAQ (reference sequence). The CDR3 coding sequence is TGTGCCAGCAGCTTGAAGGGCAATGAGCAGTTCTTC. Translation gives CASSLKGNEQFF.

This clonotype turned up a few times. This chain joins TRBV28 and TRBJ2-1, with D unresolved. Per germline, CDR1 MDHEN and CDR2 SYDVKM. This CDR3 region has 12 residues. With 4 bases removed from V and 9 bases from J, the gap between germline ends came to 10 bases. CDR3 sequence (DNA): TGTGCCAGCAGTTCCGTGGGATTTGAGCAGTTCTTC. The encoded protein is CASSSVGFEQFF. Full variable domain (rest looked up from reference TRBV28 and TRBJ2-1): DVKVTQSSRYLVKRTGEKVFLECVQDMDHENMFWYRQDPGLGLRLIYFSYDVKMKEKGDIPEGYSVSREKKERFSLILESASTNQTSMYLCASSSVGFEQFFGPGTRLTVL.

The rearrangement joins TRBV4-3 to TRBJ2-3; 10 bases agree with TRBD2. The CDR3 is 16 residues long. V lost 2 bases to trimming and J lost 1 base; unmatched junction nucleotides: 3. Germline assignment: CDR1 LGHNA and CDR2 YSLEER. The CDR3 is CASSQLAGAGTDTQYF. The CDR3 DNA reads TGCGCCAGCAGCCAACTAGCGGGAGCGGGCACAGATACGCAGTATTTT.

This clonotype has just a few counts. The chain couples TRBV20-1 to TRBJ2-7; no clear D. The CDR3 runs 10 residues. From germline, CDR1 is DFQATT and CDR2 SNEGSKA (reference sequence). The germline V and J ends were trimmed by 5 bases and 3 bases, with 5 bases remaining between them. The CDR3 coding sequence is TGCAGTGCTTTTCTCTACGAGCAGTACTTC. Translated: CSAFLYEQYF.

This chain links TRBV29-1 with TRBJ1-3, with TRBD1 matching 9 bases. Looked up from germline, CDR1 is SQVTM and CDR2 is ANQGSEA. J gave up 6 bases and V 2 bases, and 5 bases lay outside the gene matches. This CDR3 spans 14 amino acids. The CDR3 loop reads CSVEHTGGENTIYF. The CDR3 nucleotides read TGCAGCGTTGAACACACAGGGGGCGAAAACACCATATATTTT.

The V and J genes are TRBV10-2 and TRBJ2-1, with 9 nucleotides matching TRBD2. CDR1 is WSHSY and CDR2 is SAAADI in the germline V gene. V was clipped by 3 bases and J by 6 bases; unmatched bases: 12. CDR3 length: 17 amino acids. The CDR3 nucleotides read TGCGCCAGCAGTGATCCTCTTAGCGGGAGAGGTCTCAATGAGCAGTTCTTC. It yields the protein CASSDPLSGRGLNEQFF.

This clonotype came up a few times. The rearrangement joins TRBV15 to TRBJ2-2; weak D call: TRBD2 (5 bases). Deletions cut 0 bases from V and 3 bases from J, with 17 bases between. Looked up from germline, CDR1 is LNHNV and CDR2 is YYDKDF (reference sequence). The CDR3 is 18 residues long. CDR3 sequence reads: CATSRDTLRGRDTGELFF. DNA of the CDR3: TGTGCCACCAGCAGAGATACCCTACGGGGTAGGGACACCGGGGAGCTGTTTTTT. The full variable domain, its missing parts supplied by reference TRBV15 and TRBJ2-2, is DAMVIQNPRYQVTQFGKPVTLSCSQTLNHNVMYWYQQKSSQAPKLLFHYYDKDFNNEADTPDNFQSRRPNTSFCFLDIRSPGLGDTAMYLCATSRDTLRGRDTGELFFGEGSRLTVL.

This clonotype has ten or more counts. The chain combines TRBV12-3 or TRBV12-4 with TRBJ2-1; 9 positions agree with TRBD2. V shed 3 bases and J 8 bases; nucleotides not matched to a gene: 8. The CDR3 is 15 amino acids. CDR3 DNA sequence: TGTGCCAGCAGTTTTCGGTCTAGCGGGGCGCATGAGCAGTTCTTC. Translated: CASSFRSSGAHEQFF.

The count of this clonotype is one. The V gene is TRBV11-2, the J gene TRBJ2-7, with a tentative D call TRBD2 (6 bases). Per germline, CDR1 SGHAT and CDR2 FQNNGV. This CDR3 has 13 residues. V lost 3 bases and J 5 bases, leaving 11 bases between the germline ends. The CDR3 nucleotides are TGTGCCAGCAGCTTGCAGGGAGGAAACGAGCAGTACTTC. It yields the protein CASSLQGGNEQYF.

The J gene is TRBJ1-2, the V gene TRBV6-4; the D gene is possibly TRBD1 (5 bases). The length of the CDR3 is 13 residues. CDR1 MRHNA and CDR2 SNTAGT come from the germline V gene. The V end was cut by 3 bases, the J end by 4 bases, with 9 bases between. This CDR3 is CASSEGEAYGYTF. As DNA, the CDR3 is TGTGCCAGCAGTGAAGGGGAGGCCTATGGCTACACCTTC.

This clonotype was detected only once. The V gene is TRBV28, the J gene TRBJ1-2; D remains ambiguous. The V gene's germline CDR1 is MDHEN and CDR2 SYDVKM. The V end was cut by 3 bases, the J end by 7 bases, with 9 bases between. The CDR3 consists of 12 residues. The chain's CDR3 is CASSLEGFGYTF. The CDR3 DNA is TGTGCCAGCAGTTTGGAAGGGTTTGGCTACACCTTC.

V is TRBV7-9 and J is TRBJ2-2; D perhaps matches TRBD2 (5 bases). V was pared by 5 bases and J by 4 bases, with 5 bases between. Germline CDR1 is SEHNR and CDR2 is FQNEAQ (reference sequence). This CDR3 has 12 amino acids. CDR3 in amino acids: CASSRGTGELFF. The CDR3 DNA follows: TGTGCCAGCAGCCGGGGCACCGGGGAGCTGTTTTTT.

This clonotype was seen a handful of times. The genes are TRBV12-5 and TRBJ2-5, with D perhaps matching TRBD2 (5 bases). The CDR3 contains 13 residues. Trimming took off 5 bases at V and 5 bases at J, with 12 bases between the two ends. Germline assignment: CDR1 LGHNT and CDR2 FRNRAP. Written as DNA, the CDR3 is TGTGCTAGTGGTCGCGCAGAGGGCGAGACCCAGTACTTC. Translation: CASGRAEGETQYF.

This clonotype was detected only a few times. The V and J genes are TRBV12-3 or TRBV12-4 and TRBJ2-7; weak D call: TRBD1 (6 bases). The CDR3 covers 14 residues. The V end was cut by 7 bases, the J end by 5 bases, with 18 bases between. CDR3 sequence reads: CASTTGTPRDEQYF. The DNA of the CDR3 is TGTGCCAGCACTACCGGGACACCGAGGGACGAGCAGTACTTC.

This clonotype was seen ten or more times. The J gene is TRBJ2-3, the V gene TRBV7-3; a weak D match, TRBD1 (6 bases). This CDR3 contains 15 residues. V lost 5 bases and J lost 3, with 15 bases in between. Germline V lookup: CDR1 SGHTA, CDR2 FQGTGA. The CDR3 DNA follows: TGTGCCAGCAGCCCCTCGGGGCAGGGGACAGATACGCAGTATTTT. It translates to CASSPSGQGTDTQYF.

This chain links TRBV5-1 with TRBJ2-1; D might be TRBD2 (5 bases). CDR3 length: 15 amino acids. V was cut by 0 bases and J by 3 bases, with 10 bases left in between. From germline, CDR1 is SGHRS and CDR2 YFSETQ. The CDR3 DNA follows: TGCGCCAGCAGCTTGGGGGATAGCGTCTACAATGAGCAGTTCTTC. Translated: CASSLGDSVYNEQFF.

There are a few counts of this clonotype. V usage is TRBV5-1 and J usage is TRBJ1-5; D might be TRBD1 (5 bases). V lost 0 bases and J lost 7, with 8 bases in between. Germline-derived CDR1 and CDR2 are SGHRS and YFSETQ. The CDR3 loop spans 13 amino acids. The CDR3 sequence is CASSLDGTQPQHF. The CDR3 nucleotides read TGCGCCAGCAGCTTGGACGGGACCCAGCCCCAGCATTTT.

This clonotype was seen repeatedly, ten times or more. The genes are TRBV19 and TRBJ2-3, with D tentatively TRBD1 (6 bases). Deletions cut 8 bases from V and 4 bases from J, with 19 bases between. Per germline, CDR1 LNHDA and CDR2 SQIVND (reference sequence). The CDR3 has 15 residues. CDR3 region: CASATGTQGADTQYF. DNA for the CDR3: TGTGCCAGTGCCACGGGGACACAGGGTGCAGATACGCAGTATTTT.

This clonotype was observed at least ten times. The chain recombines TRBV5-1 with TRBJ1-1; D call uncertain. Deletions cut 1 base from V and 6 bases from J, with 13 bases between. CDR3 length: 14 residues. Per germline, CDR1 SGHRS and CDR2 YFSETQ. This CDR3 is CASSLLDREPEAFF. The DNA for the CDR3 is TGCGCCAGCAGCTTGCTGGATCGAGAGCCTGAAGCTTTCTTT.